This entry lists 27 T cell receptor beta chains sequenced from one sample in a study of CD8+CD57+ T cells in acquired aplastic anemia. CDR3 and TCR beta VDJ profiling relied on genomic DNA as the template. Using its own MiXCR run on the reads, TCRdb lists one record per CDR3 protein. The sample holds around 200,000 distinct CDR3 sequences; about 59% are singletons and the top ten take approximately 32%. Sample: sorted CD4+, CD8+, or CD8+CD57+ T cells (not recorded which) from PBMCs. The receptors derive from a human donor in good health.

As to this clonotype: At one of its ends the junction is not consistent with the germline gene, which may arise from a read error. The chain carries TRBV19 and TRBJ2-7, with a possible D match to TRBD2 (6 bases). Germline V gene lookup returns CDR1 LNHDA and CDR2 SQIVND (reference sequence). The CDR3 has 14 residues. This chain's CDR3 is CASSMWGDQVEQYF. The CDR3 DNA reads as TGTGCCAGTAGTATGTGGGGGGACCAAGTTGAGCAATACTTC.

This clonotype was seen repeatedly, ten times or more. The chain has TRBV2 and TRBJ2-5, with 11 bases aligning to TRBD2. The CDR3 totals 16 residues. Germline V gene data show CDR1 as SNHLY and CDR2 as FYNNEI. V lost 10 bases to trimming and J lost 5 bases; unmatched junction nucleotides: 15. The CDR3 DNA follows: TGTGCCATTCTGGGGGCTAGCGGGAGGAGTGGGGAGACCCAGTACTTC. It specifies CAILGASGRSGETQYF.

The chain couples TRBV24-1 to TRBJ1-2, with D perhaps matching TRBD1 (5 bases). The germline V and J ends were trimmed by 10 bases and 7 bases, with 24 bases remaining between them. CDR1 is KGHDR, CDR2 SFDVKD, per germline. There are 15 residues in the CDR3. CDR3 nucleotide sequence: TGTGCCACTTACTCCGGTCAGGGCCCCGGGGGTGGCTACACCTTC. Protein: CATYSGQGPGGGYTF.

V gene TRBV9 combines with J gene TRBJ1-1, with D perhaps TRBD1 (5 bases). CDR1 and CDR2 (germline): SGDLS, YYNGEE. V lost 3 bases to trimming and J lost 1 base, with 16 bases between them. The CDR3 length is 16 residues. CDR3 amino acids: CASSGPLNGANTEAFF. The CDR3, as DNA: TGTGCCAGCAGCGGCCCGCTTAATGGGGCGAACACTGAAGCTTTCTTT.

This clonotype was observed a handful of times. The chain links TRBV6-5 to TRBJ2-1; possible D gene TRBD1, 6 bases. Trimming pared 2 bases from V and 6 bases from J, leaving 11 bases between. The CDR3 covers 14 residues. CDR1 is MNHEY and CDR2 is SVGAGI in the germline V gene. The CDR3 nucleotides read TGTGCCAGCAGTTACCCGGGACAAGGCAATGAGCAGTTCTTC. Its translation: CASSYPGQGNEQFF.

Concerning this clonotype: A much larger clone differs from this one at a single base, so this may be a read error. The rearrangement links TRBV6-5 to TRBJ1-1; a weak D match, TRBD1 (5 bases). Deletions cut 0 bases from V and 4 bases from J, with 9 bases between. Looked up from germline, CDR1 is MNHEY and CDR2 is SVGAGI. This CDR3 is 14 amino acids long. The CDR3 region is CASSYSGEGTEAFF. CDR3 in DNA: TGTGCCAGCAGTTACTCGGGGGAAGGCACTGAAGCTTTCTTT.

V gene TRBV20-1 combines with J gene TRBJ2-2; tentatively, D is TRBD1 (6 bases). CDR3 length: 12 residues. V lost 6 bases and J lost 7, with 12 bases in between. Germline values: CDR1 DFQATT, CDR2 SNEGSKA (reference sequence). The CDR3 region is CSAGTRGGELFF. The CDR3 bases are TGCAGTGCGGGGACAAGGGGCGGGGAGCTGTTTTTT.

This chain joins TRBV12-3 or TRBV12-4 and TRBJ1-1; TRBD1 matches at 7 bases. This CDR3 has 14 residues. J gave up 1 base and V 3 bases, and 2 bases lay outside the gene matches. Here the CDR3 reads CASSFNRGNTEAFF. CDR3 nucleotides: TGTGCCAGCAGTTTCAACAGGGGGAACACTGAAGCTTTCTTT.

This clonotype was detected many times. The V gene is TRBV6-5, the J gene TRBJ1-1, with 8 positions matching TRBD1. The CDR3 is made up of 13 amino acids. Germline CDR1 reads MNHEY; CDR2 reads SVGAGI. J was trimmed by 5 bases and V by 5 bases; bases with no gene match: 4. CDR3 loop: CASSPGGWTEAFF. The CDR3 region has the DNA TGTGCCAGCAGTCCAGGGGGCTGGACTGAAGCTTTCTTT.

The chain couples TRBV20-1 to TRBJ1-1, with 8 bases matching TRBD1. J was trimmed by 6 bases and V by 3 bases; bases with no gene match: 9. The CDR3 sequence is 14 residues long. CDR1 and CDR2 (germline): DFQATT, SNEGSKA (reference sequence). The CDR3 nucleotides read TGCAGTGCTAGGCAAGGAGGACAGGGCTCTGAAGCTTTCTTT. This gives the protein CSARQGGQGSEAFF.

This clonotype was seen repeatedly, ten times or more. This chain joins TRBV6-5 and TRBJ2-7; TRBD1 aligns across 7 bases. With 5 bases clipped from V and 0 bases from J, the junction kept 4 bases outside the gene matches. Germline loops: CDR1 MNHEY, CDR2 SVGAGI. The CDR3 has 14 amino acids. CDR3 coding DNA: TGTGCCAGCAGTCCTACAGGGGACTCCTACGAGCAGTACTTC. Amino acids: CASSPTGDSYEQYF.

This clonotype was counted many times. CDR3 in DNA: TGTGCCAGCAGTCCCTTGGCTAGCGGGTCACGGGAGACCCAGTACTTC. This translates into CASSPLASGSRETQYF. The V and J genes are TRBV6-1 and TRBJ2-5; 8 positions agree with TRBD2. J lost 5 bases, V lost 5 bases, and 13 bases had no gene match. CDR1 and CDR2 from the germline V gene are MNHNS and SASEGT. The CDR3 length is 16 residues.

The chain recombines TRBV2 with TRBJ2-7; TRBD1 might be the D (5 bases). Germline CDR1 reads SNHLY; CDR2 reads FYNNEI. The CDR3 runs to 12 residues. Trimming pared 6 bases from V and 5 bases from J, leaving 11 bases between. CDR3 in DNA: TGTGCCAGCAGGGGGCAGTCCAACGAGCAGTACTTC. This gives the protein CASRGQSNEQYF.

This clonotype came up a few times. J is TRBJ2-1 and V is TRBV24-1; 8 bases align to TRBD2. V trimming: 12 bases; J trimming: 0 bases; junction bases outside the gene matches: 21. The CDR3 is made up of 19 amino acids. CDR1 is KGHDR, CDR2 SFDVKD, per germline. CDR3 loop: CAWSVITSGGKSSYNEQFF. The CDR3 nucleotides are TGTGCCTGGAGTGTAATCACTAGCGGCGGAAAGAGCTCCTACAATGAGCAGTTCTTC.

A few counts support this clonotype. This chain joins TRBV7-9 and TRBJ1-1, with TRBD1 identical over 9 bases. Per germline, CDR1 SEHNR and CDR2 FQNEAQ (reference sequence). The V and J ends lost 4 bases and 0 bases, in that order; junction bases with no gene match: 12. The CDR3 consists of 18 residues. The CDR3, as DNA: TGTGCCAGCAGCTCCCCGACAGGGGGGACAGGGATGAACACTGAAGCTTTCTTT. It is translated as CASSSPTGGTGMNTEAFF.

In this sample, this clonotype turned up many times. The genes are TRBV12-5 and TRBJ2-3; 9 bases map to TRBD2. V trimming: 8 bases; J trimming: 6 bases; junction bases outside the gene matches: 6. CDR1 is LGHNT, CDR2 FRNRAP, per germline. The CDR3 runs 13 residues. The CDR3 DNA reads TGTGCTAGTCGGGAGCGGGGGGCTGATACGCAGTATTTT. Translation: CASRERGADTQYF.

This clonotype was seen repeatedly, ten times or more. The chain carries TRBV7-8 and TRBJ2-2; 10 positions agree with TRBD1. CDR3 size: 17 residues. Germline CDR1 is SGHVS and CDR2 is FQNEAQ. After removal of 5 bases from V and 6 bases from J, the junction contained 12 bases not matched to a gene. CDR3 DNA: TGTGCCAGCAGCCCACTCGGGACAGGGGCCATAGCCGGGGAGCTGTTTTTT. This gives the protein CASSPLGTGAIAGELFF.

V usage is TRBV2 and J usage is TRBJ2-1; no reliable D call. V was cut by 1 base and J by 4 bases, with 8 bases left in between. Germline V CDR1 and CDR2: SNHLY, FYNNEI. CDR3 size: 14 residues. The CDR3 here is CASSEVSEYNEQFF. CDR3 coding DNA: TGTGCCAGCAGTGAAGTAAGTGAGTACAATGAGCAGTTCTTC.

This sequence joins TRBV19 and TRBJ2-1, with D perhaps matching TRBD2 (6 bases). V lost 10 bases to trimming and J lost 2 bases, with 21 bases between them. The CDR3 contains 16 residues. Germline V CDR1 and CDR2: LNHDA, SQIVND (reference sequence). The CDR3 reads CAISSRPGVPYNEQFF. The DNA of the CDR3 is TGTGCCATCTCGAGCCGCCCGGGGGTCCCCTACAATGAGCAGTTCTTC. Supplemented by reference TRBV19 and TRBJ2-1, the full variable domain reads DGGITQSPKYLFRKEGQNVTLSCEQNLNHDAMYWYRQDPGQGLRLIYYSQIVNDFQKGDIAEGYSVSREKKESFPLTVTSAQKNPTAFYLCAISSRPGVPYNEQFFGPGTRLTVL.

V is TRBV19 and J is TRBJ2-6; D ambiguous. This CDR3 has 13 residues. Trimming removed 9 bases at V and 0 bases at J, with 6 bases between. The V gene's germline CDR1 is LNHDA and CDR2 SQIVND (reference sequence). In nucleotides, the CDR3 is TGTGCCAGCCACAACTCTGGGGCCAACGTCCTGACTTTC. Protein product: CASHNSGANVLTF.

Comments on this clonotype: Being one base from a much bigger clone, this may be a read error. The chain links TRBV5-1 to TRBJ2-5, with TRBD1 as a possible D gene (5 bases). Germline lookup yields CDR1 SGHRS and CDR2 YFSETQ. The CDR3 has 16 amino acids. Here the CDR3 reads CVSSLAPTGNQETQYF. In DNA form, the CDR3 reads TGCGTCAGCAGCTTGGCCCCAACAGGAAACCAAGAGACCCAGTACTTC.

The chain joins TRBV5-6 to TRBJ2-3, with TRBD2 identical over 7 bases. Germline trimming cut 2 bases from V and 6 bases from J; bases unmatched to any gene: 6. Germline V gives CDR1 SGHDT, CDR2 YYEEEE. CDR3 length equals 14 residues. This chain's CDR3 is CASSLGTTTDTQYF. CDR3 bases: TGTGCCAGCAGCTTAGGGACTACCACCGATACGCAGTATTTT.

The V and J genes are TRBV2 and TRBJ2-7; D is possibly TRBD2 (7 bases). The germline gives CDR1 SNHLY, CDR2 FYNNEI. CDR3 length equals 14 residues. The V gene lost 7 bases and the J gene lost 3 bases, with 16 bases spanning the gap. The CDR3 nucleotides read TGTGCCAGCAATGGGGGGGACAAATACTACGAGCAGTACTTC. The encoded protein is CASNGGDKYYEQYF.

On this clonotype: One base away lies a much larger clone, so this may be a sequencing read error. The V gene is TRBV5-4, the J gene TRBJ2-6; D unclear. Germline V gene sequence: CDR1 SGHNT, CDR2 YYREEE (reference sequence). This CDR3 is 18 amino acids long. V lost 4 bases to trimming and J lost 0 bases, with 17 bases between them. Here the CDR3 reads CASSLLGTEYSGANVLTF. The CDR3 region has the DNA TGTGCCAGCAGCCTTTTGGGCACGGAATACTCTGGGGCCAACGTCCTGACTTTC. The variable domain in full, with the rest retrieved from reference TRBV5-4 and TRBJ2-6, is ETGVTQSPTHLIKTRGQQVTLRCSSQSGHNTVSWYQQALGQGPQFIFQYYREEENGRGNFPPRFSGLQFPNYSSELNVNALELDDSALYLCASSLLGTEYSGANVLTFGAGSRLTVL.

This chain connects TRBV7-6 to TRBJ2-7; weak D call: TRBD1 (6 bases). The V gene lost 4 bases and the J gene lost 3 bases, with 13 bases spanning the gap. CDR1 is SGHVS and CDR2 is FNYEAQ in the germline V gene. CDR3 length: 14 residues. This chain's CDR3 is CASSSGGQYYEQYF. The CDR3 nucleotides read TGTGCCAGCAGCTCCGGCGGACAGTACTACGAGCAGTACTTC.

On this clonotype itself: The junction shows a germline mismatch at one end, possibly a read error. The chain is built from TRBV7-6 and TRBJ1-6, with D perhaps matching TRBD1 (5 bases). CDR3 length: 15 residues. The germline gives CDR1 SGHVS, CDR2 FNYEAQ. CDR3 coding DNA: TGTGCCAGCAGCTTAGAAGGCGGGGGTCGGTCACACCTCCACTTT. It specifies CASSLEGGGRSHLHF.

This clonotype was found once. The rearrangement links TRBV7-8 to TRBJ2-3, with TRBD2 identical over 12 bases. The germline gives CDR1 SGHVS, CDR2 FQNEAQ. The CDR3 extends over 16 amino acids. Trimming at V came to 1 base and at J to 4 bases, leaving 3 bases not matched to a gene. The CDR3 is CASSLVLAGGPDTQYF. The CDR3 nucleotides are TGTGCCAGCAGCTTAGTCCTAGCGGGGGGGCCAGATACGCAGTATTTT.